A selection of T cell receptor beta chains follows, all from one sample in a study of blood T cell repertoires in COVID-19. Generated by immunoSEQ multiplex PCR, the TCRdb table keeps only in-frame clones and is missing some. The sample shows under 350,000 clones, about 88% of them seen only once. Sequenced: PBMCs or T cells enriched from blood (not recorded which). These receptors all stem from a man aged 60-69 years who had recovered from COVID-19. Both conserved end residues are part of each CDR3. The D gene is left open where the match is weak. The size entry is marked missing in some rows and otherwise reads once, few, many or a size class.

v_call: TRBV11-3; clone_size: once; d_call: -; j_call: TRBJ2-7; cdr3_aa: CASSLQAGFSYEQYF; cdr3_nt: TGTGCCAGCAGCTTACAAGCGGGCTTTTCCTACGAGCAGTACTTC
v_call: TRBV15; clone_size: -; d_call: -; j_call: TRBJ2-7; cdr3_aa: CATSSGYSEQYF; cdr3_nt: TGTGCCACCAGCAGTGGTTACTCCGAGCAGTACTTC
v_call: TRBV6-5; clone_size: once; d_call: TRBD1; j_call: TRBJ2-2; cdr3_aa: CASSSLRQGGTGELFF; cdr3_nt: TGTGCCAGCAGTTCGCTCCGACAGGGGGGCACCGGGGAGCTGTTTTTT
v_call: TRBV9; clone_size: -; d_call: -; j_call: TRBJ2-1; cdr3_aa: CASSVSGDIDEQFF; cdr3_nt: TGTGCCAGCAGCGTGTCGGGAGATATTGATGAGCAGTTCTTC
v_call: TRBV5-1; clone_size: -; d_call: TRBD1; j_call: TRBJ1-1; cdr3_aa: CASSLTAVGGYNTEAFF; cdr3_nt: TGCGCCAGCAGCTTGACTGCAGTAGGGGGCTATAACACTGAAGCTTTCTTT
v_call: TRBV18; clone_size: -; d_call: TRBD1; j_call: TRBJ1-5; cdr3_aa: CASVIRGQGQPQHF; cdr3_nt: TGTGCCAGCGTCATCAGGGGGCAGGGTCAGCCCCAGCATTTT
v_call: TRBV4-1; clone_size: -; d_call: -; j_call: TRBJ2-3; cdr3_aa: CASSHLAGRGSTDTQYF; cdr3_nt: TGCGCCAGCAGCCATCTAGCTGGTCGGGGTAGCACAGATACGCAGTATTTT
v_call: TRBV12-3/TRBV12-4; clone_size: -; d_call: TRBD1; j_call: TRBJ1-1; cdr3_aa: CASSPPGQGRF; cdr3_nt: TGTGCCAGCAGTCCACCGGGACAGGGGAGGTTT
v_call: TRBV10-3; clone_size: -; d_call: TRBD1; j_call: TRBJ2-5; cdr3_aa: CAISDPTGEVTQYF; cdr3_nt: TGTGCCATCAGTGACCCGACAGGGGAAGTGACCCAGTACTTC
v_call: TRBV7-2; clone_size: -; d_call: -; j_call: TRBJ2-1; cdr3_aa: CASSPVITAYNEQFF; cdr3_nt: TGTGCCAGCAGCCCCGTTATTACGGCCTACAATGAGCAGTTCTTC
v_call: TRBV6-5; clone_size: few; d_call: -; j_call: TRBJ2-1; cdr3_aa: CASSYSAASYNEQFF; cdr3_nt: TGTGCCAGCAGTTACTCAGCGGCTAGCTACAATGAGCAGTTCTTC
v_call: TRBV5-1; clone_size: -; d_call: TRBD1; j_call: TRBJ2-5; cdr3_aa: CASSLEVDRASETQYF; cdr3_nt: TGCGCCAGCAGCTTGGAAGTGGACAGGGCTTCGGAGACCCAGTACTTC
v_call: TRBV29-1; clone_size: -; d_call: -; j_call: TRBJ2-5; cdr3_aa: CSVGRGRETQYF; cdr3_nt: TGCAGCGTCGGAAGGGGTCGAGAGACCCAGTACTTC
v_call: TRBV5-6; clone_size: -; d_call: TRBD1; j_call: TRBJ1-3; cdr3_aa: CASSPGTGGNTIYF; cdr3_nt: TGTGCCAGCAGCCCAGGGACAGGCGGAAACACCATATATTTT
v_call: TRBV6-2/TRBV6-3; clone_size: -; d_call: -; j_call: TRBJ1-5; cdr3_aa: CASSYFAVADDQPQHF; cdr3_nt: TGTGCCAGCAGTTACTTCGCCGTGGCGGATGATCAGCCCCAGCATTTT
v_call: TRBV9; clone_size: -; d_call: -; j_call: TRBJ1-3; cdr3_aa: CASSDKSSGNTIYF; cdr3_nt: TGTGCCAGCAGCGATAAGAGCTCTGGAAACACCATATATTTT
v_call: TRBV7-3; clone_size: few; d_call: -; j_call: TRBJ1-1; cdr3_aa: CASSLSPDIMNTEAFF; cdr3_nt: TGTGCCAGCAGCTTAAGCCCGGACATAATGAACACTGAAGCTTTCTTT
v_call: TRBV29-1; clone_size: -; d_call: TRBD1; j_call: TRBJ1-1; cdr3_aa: CSALKGQGVLPEAFF; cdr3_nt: TGCAGCGCCTTGAAGGGACAGGGGGTTCTTCCTGAAGCTTTCTTT
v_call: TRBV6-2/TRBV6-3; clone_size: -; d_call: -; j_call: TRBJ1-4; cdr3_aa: CASSYPVGKLFF; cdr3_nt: TGTGCCAGCAGTTACCCAGTTGGAAAACTGTTTTTT
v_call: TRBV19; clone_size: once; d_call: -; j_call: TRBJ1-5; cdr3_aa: CASRDYSYQPQHF; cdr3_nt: TGTGCCAGTAGGGACTACAGTTATCAGCCCCAGCATTTT
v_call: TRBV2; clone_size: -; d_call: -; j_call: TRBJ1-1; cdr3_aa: CASSEALTPREAFF; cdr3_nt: TGTGCCAGCAGTGAAGCGCTGACACCCCGGGAAGCTTTCTTT
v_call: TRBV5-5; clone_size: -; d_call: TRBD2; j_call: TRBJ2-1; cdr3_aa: CASSSLSGRDNEQFF; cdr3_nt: TGTGCCAGCAGCTCCCTCAGCGGGAGGGACAATGAGCAGTTCTTC
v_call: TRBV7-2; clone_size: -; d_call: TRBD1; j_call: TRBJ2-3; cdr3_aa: CASSGRQGVTDTQYF; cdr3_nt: TGTGCCAGCAGCGGACGACAGGGCGTCACAGATACGCAGTATTTT
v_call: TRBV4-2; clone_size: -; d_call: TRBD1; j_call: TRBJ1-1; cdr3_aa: CASSQETGAGAEAFF; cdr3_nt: TGTGCCAGCAGCCAAGAGACAGGGGCCGGGGCTGAAGCTTTCTTT
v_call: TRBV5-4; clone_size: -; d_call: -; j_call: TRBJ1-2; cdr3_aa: CASSLGRGGNGYTF; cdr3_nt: TGTGCCAGCAGCTTGGGCAGGGGTGGTAATGGCTACACCTTC